Shown below are 4 T cell receptor beta chains from a single sample sequenced in a study of T cell repertoires in cytomegalovirus infection. MiXCR, applied by TCRdb to the reads, yields one record per CDR3 protein. The repertoire holds roughly 800,000 distinct CDR3 sequences, with almost 30% as singletons. Antigens for these TCRs are unknown. This sample comprised cultured CD8+ T cells from PBMCs, obtained from culture after CMV antigen stimulation. The origin of the receptors is a human donor in good health (CMV status not recorded). Some clones in this sample may be carry-over from other donors' samples.

V and J are TRBV12-3 or TRBV12-4 and TRBJ1-5, with no clear D. There are 12 residues in the CDR3. V lost 6 bases and J 6 bases, leaving 9 bases between the germline ends. This CDR3 is CASSHIRQPQHF. DNA for the CDR3: TGTGCCAGCAGCCACATTCGTCAGCCCCAGCATTTT.

This sequence joins TRBV9 and TRBJ2-1, with TRBD2 identical over 9 bases. Germline values: CDR1 SGDLS, CDR2 YYNGEE. This CDR3 comprises 15 residues. The junction had 8 bases not matched to a gene; V was cut back by 0 bases and J by 10 bases. CDR3 sequence reads: CASSVGSSGAREQFF. CDR3 sequence (DNA): TGTGCCAGCAGCGTAGGGTCTAGCGGGGCCCGGGAGCAGTTCTTC.

The count of this clonotype is one. V is TRBV12-3 or TRBV12-4 and J is TRBJ2-3; no definite D call. This CDR3 spans 14 amino acids. V lost 3 bases and J 2 bases, leaving 9 bases between the germline ends. The CDR3: CASSLGMATDTQYF. In DNA, the CDR3 is TGTGCCAGCAGTTTGGGTATGGCCACAGATACGCAGTATTTT.

The genes are TRBV7-6 and TRBJ2-2; a possible D gene is TRBD1 (6 bases). The CDR3 extends over 16 amino acids. Trimming removed 4 bases at V and 0 bases at J, with 12 bases between. Looked up from germline, CDR1 is SGHVS and CDR2 is FNYEAQ. CDR3 bases: TGTGCCAGCAGCTCTAACACAGGGCCGAACACCGGGGAGCTGTTTTTT. This translates into CASSSNTGPNTGELFF.